Below, one T cell receptor beta chain is given with its context. PCR was performed using 60 Vbeta and 13 Jbeta primers. Clones were read by immunoSEQ multiplex PCR, and TCRdb kept only the in-frame ones, dropping some. The table lists fewer than 200,000 clones, 65% to 75% of them singletons. V shed 3 bases and J 6 bases; nucleotides not matched to a gene: 8. The CDR3 runs 15 residues. Germline-derived CDR1 and CDR2 are SGHRS and YFSETQ. These data are taken from a study of cytomegalovirus exposure and HLA in healthy donors. Overall study context: The study's early data release held tens of millions of unique TCRs from HLA-typed donors.

The source of this sequence is a girl under 18 in good health and CMV-seronegative. The chain employs TRBV5-1 and TRBJ2-4; 8 nucleotides align to TRBD1. Input material: PBMCs. CDR3 region: CASSSTGGDGNIQYF. The CDR3, as DNA: TGCGCCAGCAGCTCAACAGGGGGTGATGGAAACATTCAGTACTTC.